Ten or more counts support the clone carrying this TCR beta chain. Its target is unknown. V was shortened by 5 bases and J by 5 bases, with 7 bases between the two germline ends. Germline V gene data show CDR1 as MNHEY and CDR2 as SVGAGI. The CDR3 has 12 residues. These data come from a study of T cells after yellow fever vaccination. Template switching with 5'RACE generated the TCR cDNA and added a universal primer site and UMIs. TCRdb reprocessed the 5' RACE reads with MiXCR, giving one entry per CDR3 protein. Altogether roughly 50,000 distinct CDR3 sequences are present, 7.4% being singletons, with the ten largest covering around 28%. Whole-study findings and limits: The appearance of a small share of clonotypes in both CD4 and CD8 compartments was observed.

The material sequenced was CD8+ T cells sorted from PBMCs, taken around 15 days after the first yellow fever vaccination. The chain carries TRBV6-5 and TRBJ2-1, with D perhaps being TRBD1 or TRBD2 (5 bases each). This TCR came from a man aged 18 to 30 who received the YFV17D yellow fever vaccine. CDR3 sequence (DNA): TGTGCCAGCAGTAGGGACGACAATGAGCAGTTCTTC. Protein: CASSRDDNEQFF.